This TCR beta chain stems from a study of CD8+ T cells in alopecia areata (dated 2018 in TCRdb). In terms of the full investigation: The treated patients, all with moderate-to-severe alopecia areata, were enrolled in an open-label pilot trial of oral tofacitinib given at 5 to 10 mg twice daily. RNA came from the PAXgene miRNA kit for fixed scalp, the miRNeasy kit for PBMCs, and the RNeasy kit for mouse skin. In both human patients and the C3H/HeJ mouse model, the study applied high-throughput TCRbeta sequencing to look at T cell clonal expansion in alopecia areata. On the human side, TCRbeta sequencing was run on scalp tissue and on sorted CD4+ and CD8+ peripheral blood T cells from healthy controls and from alopecia areata patients with either patchy or totalis/universalis disease. Patients stayed on tofacitinib for 6 to 18 months and then had 6 months of follow-up off drug so that delayed response and recurrence could be assessed. Scalp clonality was compared across normal scalp (n=4), patchy alopecia areata scalp (n=8), and alopecia totalis/universalis scalp (n=8). immunoSEQ multiplex PCR using 35 Vbeta forward primers and 13 Jbeta reverse primers was used to amplify TCRbeta CDR3 regions. Patients on tofacitinib were biopsied at baseline and after 4 and 24 weeks of treatment, and several of the patients also had a later scalp biopsy.

Lesional scalp punch biopsies and peripheral blood were obtained from alopecia areata patients. After PBMCs were isolated by density centrifugation and stained for CD3, CD4 and CD8, a FACSAria was used to sort CD4+ and CD8+ T cells. Library method: the immunoSEQ multiplex PCR assay. RNA was extracted from all samples and reverse transcribed into cDNA as template for TCR sequencing. SuperScript III was used to make first-strand cDNA, primed with a 2:1 mix of oligo-dT and random hexamers. Amplification bias was assessed with a synthetic immune receptor repertoire, and residual bias was removed computationally. As for the original processing: Raw reads were preprocessed to remove errors, and CDR3 was defined by IMGT conventions from the conserved cysteine to phenylalanine. To get clonality, Shannon entropy was normalized by log2 of the number of productive unique TCRs and the result was subtracted from 1. Whether each scalp clone was CD4 or CD8 was inferred by checking scalp TCRbeta sequences against the CD4 and CD8 repertoires from sorted blood. TCRdb took this table from immuneACCESS and kept in-frame rearrangements with V and J called. Such tables lack part of the clones; where checked against another copy, unresolved V genes explain under half of the gap, and the rest is unexplained. V, J and clone size are taken as reported in that table, and D and trimming were inferred from the DNA itself. Present in this sample are over 85,000 clones, roughly 47% of which were seen just once. 0.7% to 0.95% of the sample lies in the top ten.

Points the paper makes about the study in general: Unlike mouse skin, where gammadelta T cells dominate, normal human skin contains resident alphabeta T cells that get sequenced too, which complicates analysis of the scalp TCR repertoire. Compared with mice, TCR sequences shared between patients were less clear, possibly partly because of HLA diversity across the patient population. Higher clonality and more expanded CD8+ clones were observed in lesional scalp than in normal scalp, particularly in alopecia totalis/universalis, a finding suggestive of antigenic drive.

Turning to this clone: The antigen it binds to is not known. Per-base quality was not reported, and no clone a single base away is much larger than it.

Based on the germline V gene, the CDR1 and CDR2 sequences are SGDLS and YYNGEE. Measured from the cysteine to the phenylalanine, the CDR3 is 15 residues long. CDR3 DNA only is kept here, 45 bases in frame from base 1. The junction shows trimming of 3 bases on V and 4 bases on J, and the gene matches do not reach 6 bases of it. Sequencing was carried out using CD4+ T cells sorted from blood. The V gene is TRBV9 and the J gene is TRBJ2-7; 11 junctional bases match TRBD2. This TCR was sampled from a human donor with alopecia areata. The nucleotide sequence reads TGTGCCAGCAGCGCGGGACTAGCGGTGTCATACGAGCAGTACTTC. This sequence encodes CASSAGLAVSYEQYF.